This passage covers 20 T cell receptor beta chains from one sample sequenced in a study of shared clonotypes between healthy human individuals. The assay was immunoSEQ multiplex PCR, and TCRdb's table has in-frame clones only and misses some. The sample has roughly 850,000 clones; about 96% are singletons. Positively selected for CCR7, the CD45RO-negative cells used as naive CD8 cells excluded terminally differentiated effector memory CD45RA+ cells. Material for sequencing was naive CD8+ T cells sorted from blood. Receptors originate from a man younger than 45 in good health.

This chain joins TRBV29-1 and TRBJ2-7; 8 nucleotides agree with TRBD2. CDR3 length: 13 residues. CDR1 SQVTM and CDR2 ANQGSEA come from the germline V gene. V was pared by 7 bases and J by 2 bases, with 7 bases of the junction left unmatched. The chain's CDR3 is CSGVGTSTYEQYF. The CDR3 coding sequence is TGCAGCGGTGTTGGGACTAGTACCTACGAGCAGTACTTC.

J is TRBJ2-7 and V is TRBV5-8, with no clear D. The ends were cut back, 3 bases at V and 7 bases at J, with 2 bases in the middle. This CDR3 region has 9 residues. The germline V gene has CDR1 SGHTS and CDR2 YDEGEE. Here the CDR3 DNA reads TGTGCCAGCAGCTCGGAGCAGTACTTC. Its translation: CASSSEQYF.

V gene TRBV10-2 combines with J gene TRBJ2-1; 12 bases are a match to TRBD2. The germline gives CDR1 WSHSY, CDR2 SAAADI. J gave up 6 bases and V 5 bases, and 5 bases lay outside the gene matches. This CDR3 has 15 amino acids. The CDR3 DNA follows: TGCGCCAGCAGTACCGGGACTAGCGGGCCCAATGAGCAGTTCTTC. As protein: CASSTGTSGPNEQFF.

The chain's CDR3 is CAWHPGRGDYEQYF. The CDR3 bases are TGTGCCTGGCATCCCGGCCGAGGGGATTACGAGCAGTACTTC. The chain combines TRBV30 with TRBJ2-7; either TRBD1 or TRBD2 may supply D (5 bases each). Germline V gene data show CDR1 as GTSNPN and CDR2 as SVGIG (reference sequence). The CDR3 consists of 14 residues. V was shortened by 5 bases and J by 4 bases, with 18 bases between the two germline ends.

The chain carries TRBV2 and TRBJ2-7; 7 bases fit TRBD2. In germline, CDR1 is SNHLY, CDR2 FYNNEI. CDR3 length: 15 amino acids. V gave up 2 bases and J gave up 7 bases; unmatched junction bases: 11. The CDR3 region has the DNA TGTGCCAGCAGTGAATATGGACGGGAGGTTTGGGAGCAGTACTTC. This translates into CASSEYGREVWEQYF. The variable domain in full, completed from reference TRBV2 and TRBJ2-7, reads EPEVTQTPSHQVTQMGQEVILRCVPISNHLYFYWYRQILGQKVEFLVSFYNNEISEKSEIFDDQFSVERPDGSNFTLKIRSTKLEDSAMYFCASSEYGREVWEQYFGPGTRLTVT.

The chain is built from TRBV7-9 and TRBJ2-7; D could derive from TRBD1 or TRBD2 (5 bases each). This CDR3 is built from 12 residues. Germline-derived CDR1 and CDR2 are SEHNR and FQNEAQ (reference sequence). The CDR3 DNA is TGTGCGAGCCGGGACCCGACCTACGAGCAGTACTTC. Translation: CASRDPTYEQYF.

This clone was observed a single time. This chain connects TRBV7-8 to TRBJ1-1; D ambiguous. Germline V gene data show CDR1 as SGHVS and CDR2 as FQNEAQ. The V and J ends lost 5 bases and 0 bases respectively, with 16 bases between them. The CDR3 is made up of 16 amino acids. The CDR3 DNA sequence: TGTGCCAGCAGCCCACCACGAAACCTGATGAACACTGAAGCTTTCTTT. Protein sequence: CASSPPRNLMNTEAFF.

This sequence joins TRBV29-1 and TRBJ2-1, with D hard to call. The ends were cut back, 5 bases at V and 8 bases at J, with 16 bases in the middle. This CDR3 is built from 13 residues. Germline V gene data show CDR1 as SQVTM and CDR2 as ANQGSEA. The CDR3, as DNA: TGCAGCGTTACAGACCCCCACTGGGATGAGCAGTTCTTC. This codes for CSVTDPHWDEQFF.

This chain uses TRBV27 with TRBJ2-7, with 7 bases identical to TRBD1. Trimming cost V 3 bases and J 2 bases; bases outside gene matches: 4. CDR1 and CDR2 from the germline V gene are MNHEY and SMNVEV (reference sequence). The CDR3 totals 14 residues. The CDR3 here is CASSLTGTAYEQYF. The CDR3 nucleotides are TGTGCCAGCAGTTTGACAGGGACCGCCTACGAGCAGTACTTC.

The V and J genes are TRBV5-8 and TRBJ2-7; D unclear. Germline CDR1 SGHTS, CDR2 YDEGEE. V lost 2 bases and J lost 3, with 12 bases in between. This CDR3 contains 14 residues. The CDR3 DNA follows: TGTGCCAGCAGCTTACCCCTACAGCTCTACGAGCAGTACTTC. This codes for CASSLPLQLYEQYF. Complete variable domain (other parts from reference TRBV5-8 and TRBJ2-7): EAGVTQSPTHLIKTRGQQATLRCSPISGHTSVYWYQQALGLGLQFLLWYDEGEERNRGNFPPRFSGRQFPNYSSELNVNALELEDSALYLCASSLPLQLYEQYFGPGTRLTVT.

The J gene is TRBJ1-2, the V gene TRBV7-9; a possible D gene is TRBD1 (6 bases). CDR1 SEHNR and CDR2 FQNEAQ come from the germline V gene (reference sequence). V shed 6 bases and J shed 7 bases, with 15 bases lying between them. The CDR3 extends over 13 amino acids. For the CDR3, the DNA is TGTGCCAGCAGTAACGCAGGGGTTGTTGGCTACACCTTC. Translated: CASSNAGVVGYTF.

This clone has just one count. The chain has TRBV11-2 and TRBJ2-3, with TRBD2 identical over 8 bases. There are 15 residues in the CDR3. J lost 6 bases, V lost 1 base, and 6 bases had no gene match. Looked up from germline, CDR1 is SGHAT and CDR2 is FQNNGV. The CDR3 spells CASSLGREGPDTQYF. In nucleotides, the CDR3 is TGTGCCAGCAGCTTAGGACGGGAGGGCCCGGATACGCAGTATTTT.

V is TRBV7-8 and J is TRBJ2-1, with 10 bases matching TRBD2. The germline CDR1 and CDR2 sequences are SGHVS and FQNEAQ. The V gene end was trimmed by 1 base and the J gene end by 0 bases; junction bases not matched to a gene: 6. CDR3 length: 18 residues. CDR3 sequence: CASSLGTSGWSSYNEQFF. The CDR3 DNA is TGTGCCAGCAGCTTAGGGACTAGCGGTTGGAGCTCCTACAATGAGCAGTTCTTC.

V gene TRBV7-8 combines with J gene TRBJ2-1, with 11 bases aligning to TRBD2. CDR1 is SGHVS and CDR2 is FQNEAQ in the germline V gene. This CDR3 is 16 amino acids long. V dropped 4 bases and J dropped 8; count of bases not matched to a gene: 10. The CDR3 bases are TGTGCCAGCAGCTCCCCACTAGCGGGAGTTGCCCATGAGCAGTTCTTC. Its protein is CASSSPLAGVAHEQFF.

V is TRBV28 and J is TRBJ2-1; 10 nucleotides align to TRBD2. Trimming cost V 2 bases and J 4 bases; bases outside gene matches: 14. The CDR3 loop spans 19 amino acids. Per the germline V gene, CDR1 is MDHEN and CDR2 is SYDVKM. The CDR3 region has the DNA TGTGCCAGCAGTTTAGATCCTAGCGGGAGAATAAGAGGGTACAATGAGCAGTTCTTC. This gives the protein CASSLDPSGRIRGYNEQFF.

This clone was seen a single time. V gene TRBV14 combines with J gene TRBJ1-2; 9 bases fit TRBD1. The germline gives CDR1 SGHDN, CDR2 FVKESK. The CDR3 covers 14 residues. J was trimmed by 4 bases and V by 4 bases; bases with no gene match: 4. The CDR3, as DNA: TGTGCCAGCAGCCCGGACAGGGGAGGCTATGGCTACACCTTC. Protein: CASSPDRGGYGYTF. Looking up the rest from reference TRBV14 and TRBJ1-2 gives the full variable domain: EAGVTQFPSHSVIEKGQTVTLRCDPISGHDNLYWYRRVMGKEIKFLLHFVKESKQDESGMPNNRFLAERTGGTYSTLKVQPAELEDSGVYFCASSPDRGGYGYTFGSGTRLTVV.

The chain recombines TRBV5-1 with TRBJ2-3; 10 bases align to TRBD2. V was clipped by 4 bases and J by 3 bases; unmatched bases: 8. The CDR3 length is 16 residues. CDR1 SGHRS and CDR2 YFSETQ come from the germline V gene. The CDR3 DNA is TGCGCCAGCAGCCCGAGCGGGAGGGCCTTGACAGATACGCAGTATTTT. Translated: CASSPSGRALTDTQYF. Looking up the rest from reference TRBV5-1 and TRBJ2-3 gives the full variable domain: KAGVTQTPRYLIKTRGQQVTLSCSPISGHRSVSWYQQTPGQGLQFLFEYFSETQRNKGNFPGRFSGRQFSNSRSEMNVSTLELGDSALYLCASSPSGRALTDTQYFGPGTRLTVL.

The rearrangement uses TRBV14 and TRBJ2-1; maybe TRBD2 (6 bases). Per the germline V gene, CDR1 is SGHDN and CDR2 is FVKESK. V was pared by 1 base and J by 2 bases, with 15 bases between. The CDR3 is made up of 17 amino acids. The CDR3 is CASSQGGRNRAYNEQFF. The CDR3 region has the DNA TGTGCCAGCAGCCAAGGGGGGAGGAATAGGGCCTACAATGAGCAGTTCTTC.

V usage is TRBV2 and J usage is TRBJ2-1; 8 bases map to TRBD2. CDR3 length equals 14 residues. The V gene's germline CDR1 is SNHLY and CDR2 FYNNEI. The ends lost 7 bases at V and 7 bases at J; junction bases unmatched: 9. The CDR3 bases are TGTGCCAGCAATGTCGGGACTAGTACGAATGAGCAGTTCTTC. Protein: CASNVGTSTNEQFF.

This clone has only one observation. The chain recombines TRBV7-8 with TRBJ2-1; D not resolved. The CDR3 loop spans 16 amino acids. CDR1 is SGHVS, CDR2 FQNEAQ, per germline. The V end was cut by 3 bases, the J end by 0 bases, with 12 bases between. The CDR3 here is CASSFSGKSSYNEQFF. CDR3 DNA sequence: TGTGCCAGCAGCTTTTCGGGCAAGAGCTCCTACAATGAGCAGTTCTTC.